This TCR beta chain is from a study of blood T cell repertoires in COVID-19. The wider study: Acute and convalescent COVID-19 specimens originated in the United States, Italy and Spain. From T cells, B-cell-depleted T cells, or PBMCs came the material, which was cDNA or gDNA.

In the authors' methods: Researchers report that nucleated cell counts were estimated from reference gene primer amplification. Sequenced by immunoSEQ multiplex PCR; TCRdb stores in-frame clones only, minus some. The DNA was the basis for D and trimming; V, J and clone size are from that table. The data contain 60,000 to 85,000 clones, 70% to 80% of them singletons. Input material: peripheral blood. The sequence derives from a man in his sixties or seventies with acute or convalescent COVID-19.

This chain's CDR3 is CSATGSQPQHF. CDR3 DNA sequence: TGCAGTGCTACAGGGTCCCAGCCCCAGCATTTT. The chain links TRBV20-1 to TRBJ1-5; tentatively, D is TRBD1 (5 bases). V was trimmed by 4 bases and J by 7 bases, leaving 8 bases between them. Germline V gene sequence: CDR1 DFQATT, CDR2 SNEGSKA (reference sequence). The CDR3 is made up of 11 amino acids.